This TCR beta chain was retrieved from a study of radiation and T cells in renal cell carcinoma. Study-wide results and caveats: From baseline, blood top tumor clonotypes peaked at 2 weeks post-radiation.

This clone was observed a handful of times. Its antigen is still unknown. Some clones are missing from TCRdb's copy, which holds only in-frame ones; the method was immunoSEQ multiplex PCR. In the table there are around 16,000 clones, 50% of which are singletons. The CDR3 covers 18 residues. V shed 1 base and J shed 3 bases, with 19 bases lying between them. The germline CDR1 and CDR2 sequences are SNHLY and FYNNEI. Treatment reported: 15 Gy SBRT to primary tumor, nephrectomy 4 weeks later. Sequencing was performed on tumor tissue, taken from a patient whose treatment included radiotherapy and nephrectomy. The chain recombines TRBV2 with TRBJ1-5; D is possibly TRBD1 (5 bases). The clonotype originates from a woman aged 55 to 70 with renal cell carcinoma. This CDR3 reads CASSEGSVLRGLNQPQHF. For the CDR3, the DNA is TGTGCCAGCAGTGAAGGGTCGGTTTTACGGGGCCTCAATCAGCCCCAGCATTTT. The full variable domain, completed using reference TRBV2 and TRBJ1-5, is EPEVTQTPSHQVTQMGQEVILRCVPISNHLYFYWYRQILGQKVEFLVSFYNNEISEKSEIFDDQFSVERPDGSNFTLKIRSTKLEDSAMYFCASSEGSVLRGLNQPQHFGDGTRLSIL.